The clone carrying this TCR beta chain has a handful of counts. The data were obtained in a study of blood T cells in healthy people across ages. Isolation per sample recovered at least 6.5 million PBMCs. Through a sample-barcoded 5' primer and a J-beta primer mix, a second PCR was run for roughly 6 to 11 cycles. TCRdb re-analysed the 5' RACE reads in MiXCR, keeping a single row per CDR3 protein. The sample yields approximately 730,000 distinct CDR3 sequences, approximately 43% seen once. This sequence was found in a woman aged 55-69 years in good health. Input material: blood.

The CDR3 reads CASSRDTNNSPLHF. In DNA form, the CDR3 reads TGTGCCAGCAGCCGGGACACCAATAATTCACCCCTCCACTTT. The chain uses TRBV6-1 and TRBJ1-6; the D gene is possibly TRBD1 (6 bases). Per the germline V gene, CDR1 is MNHNS and CDR2 is SASEGT. Trimming shortened V by 6 bases and J by 5 bases, and 11 bases separated the two germline ends. CDR3 size: 14 residues.